These 9 T cell receptor beta chains were all obtained from the same sample, sequenced in a study of identical twins. Via MiXCR, TCRdb re-called the 5' RACE reads, giving one row per CDR3 protein. The sample lists a few hundred thousand distinct CDR3 sequences; around 8% were seen once. These sequences were also reported in another study, on yellow fever vaccine responses in identical twins.

Sequenced: CD8+ T cells sorted from blood. These receptors all stem from a woman between 18 and 29 years old in good health.

The genes are TRBV10-3 and TRBJ2-7, with D possibly called TRBD1 or TRBD2 (5 bases each). Trimming left V 3 bases short and J 3 bases short, with 15 bases between. CDR3 size: 15 residues. Germline CDR1 and CDR2: ENHRY and SYGVKD. In DNA form, the CDR3 reads TGTGCCATCAGTGAAGGGGACCCGGGCTACTACGAGCAGTACTTC. Its protein product is CAISEGDPGYYEQYF.

This clonotype was detected a few times. The V and J genes are TRBV7-9 and TRBJ2-4, with a weak D call TRBD2 (5 bases). V dropped 2 bases and J dropped 7 bases, with 12 bases sitting between them. Germline CDR1 reads SEHNR; CDR2 reads FQNEAQ (reference sequence). This CDR3 region has 14 residues. CDR3 amino acids: CASSLPERANIQYF. The DNA for the CDR3 is TGTGCCAGCAGCTTACCTGAGAGGGCGAACATTCAGTACTTC. The full variable domain, in which reference TRBV7-9 and TRBJ2-4 provide the parts outside the CDR3, is DTGVSQNPRHKITKRGQNVTFRCDPISEHNRLYWYRQTLGQGPEFLTYFQNEAQLEKSRLLSDRFSAERPKGSFSTLEIQRTEQGDSAMYLCASSLPERANIQYFGAGTRLSVL.

The J gene is TRBJ2-5, the V gene TRBV6-1, with a weak D call TRBD2 (5 bases). With 8 bases removed from V and 5 bases from J, the gap between germline ends came to 21 bases. CDR3 length: 15 amino acids. Per the germline V gene, CDR1 is MNHNS and CDR2 is SASEGT. DNA of the CDR3: TGTGCCAGCCGCGCCGGGATCCTACTTGATGAGACCCAGTACTTC. Its translation is CASRAGILLDETQYF.

The V gene is TRBV2, the J gene TRBJ2-3; TRBD2 matches 11 bases. The V and J ends lost 2 bases and 4 bases, in that order; junction bases with no gene match: 17. Germline lookup yields CDR1 SNHLY and CDR2 FYNNEI. CDR3 length equals 20 residues. CDR3 region: CASSENPRPSGRNRADTQYF. The DNA of the CDR3 is TGTGCCAGCAGTGAAAACCCCCGGCCTAGCGGGAGGAATCGAGCAGATACGCAGTATTTT.

This clonotype has a count of ten or more. This sequence joins TRBV6-2 or TRBV6-3 and TRBJ2-7; no reliable D call. The CDR3 totals 15 residues. Looked up from germline, CDR1 is MNHEY and CDR2 is SVGEGT. Trimming left V 6 bases short and J 3 bases short, with 18 bases between. CDR3 DNA: TGTGCCAGCAGCTTACCTCAAGGACCGAGCTACGAGCAGTACTTC. Encoded protein: CASSLPQGPSYEQYF.

As for this clonotype: One end of the junction fails to match germline, which may point to a read error. J is TRBJ2-2 and V is TRBV15; TRBD2 aligns across 9 bases. This CDR3 is 16 amino acids long. CDR1 and CDR2 (germline): LNHNV, YYDKDF (reference sequence). DNA of the CDR3: TGTGCCACCAGCAGACCTAGACTAGCGGACACTGGGGAGCTGTTTTTT. It codes for CATSRPRLADTGELFF.

This clonotype showed up many times. V and J are TRBV7-9 and TRBJ2-1; 11 nucleotides align to TRBD2. The CDR3 covers 16 residues. V lost 5 bases, J lost 5 bases, and 8 bases stayed unmatched. Germline loops: CDR1 SEHNR, CDR2 FQNEAQ (reference sequence). The CDR3 nucleotides read TGTGCCAGCAGCGTTTCGGGACTAGCGGCCGACAATGAGCAGTTCTTC. Translation: CASSVSGLAADNEQFF. Supplemented by reference TRBV7-9 and TRBJ2-1, the full variable domain reads DTGVSQNPRHKITKRGQNVTFRCDPISEHNRLYWYRQTLGQGPEFLTYFQNEAQLEKSRLLSDRFSAERPKGSFSTLEIQRTEQGDSAMYLCASSVSGLAADNEQFFGPGTRLTVL.

Only a few counts were recorded for this clonotype. The chain carries TRBV12-3 or TRBV12-4 and TRBJ2-7; D is undetermined. The V and J ends lost 5 bases and 6 bases respectively, with 11 bases between them. CDR3 size: 12 residues. CDR3 region: CASSRQTLEQYF. As DNA, the CDR3 is TGTGCCAGCAGTCGTCAGACTCTCGAGCAGTACTTC.

In regard to this clonotype: The junction departs from germline at one end; a sequencing error may be responsible. V gene TRBV5-6 combines with J gene TRBJ1-1; D gene ambiguous. Germline V gives CDR1 SGHDT, CDR2 YYEEEE. The CDR3 is 13 amino acids. As DNA, the CDR3 is TGTGCCAGCAGCTTGGATGGGAACGCTGAAGCTTTCTTT. Protein: CASSLDGNAEAFF.